Below are 14 T cell receptor beta chains sequenced from a single sample in a study of T cells in Graves' hyperthyroidism and ophthalmopathy. The investigators amplified TCR beta CDR3 regions from RNA transcripts. An initial round of RT-PCR targeting the TCR CDR3 relied on the HTBI primer set. TCRdb re-called the multiplex PCR reads with MiXCR, one entry per CDR3 protein. The sample includes about 720,000 distinct CDR3 sequences, 15% to 20% seen only once; the top ten take 8.4%. Sequenced material: blood. These receptors originate from a man younger than 30 with Graves' hyperthyroidism.

This clonotype was detected ten times or more. The V and J genes are TRBV7-2 and TRBJ2-5, with D possibly matching TRBD2 (5 bases). The ends were cut back, 5 bases at V and 1 base at J, with 11 bases in the middle. Germline-derived CDR1 and CDR2 are SGHTA and FQGNSA. The CDR3 loop spans 14 amino acids. The CDR3 spells CASSRGSTQETQYF. DNA for the CDR3: TGTGCCAGCAGCCGGGGATCCACCCAAGAGACCCAGTACTTC.

Many counts were recorded for this clonotype. CDR3 nucleotides: TGTGCCTGGAGCCGGACAGGGGGCATAGGCACAGATACGCAGTATTTT. This sequence encodes CAWSRTGGIGTDTQYF. The chain recombines TRBV30 with TRBJ2-3; 11 bases are a match to TRBD1. There are 16 residues in the CDR3. Germline CDR1 and CDR2: GTSNPN and SVGIG (reference sequence). The ends lost 3 bases at V and 1 base at J; junction bases unmatched: 6. The full variable domain, rest sourced from reference TRBV30 and TRBJ2-3, is SQTIHQWPATLVQPVGSPLSLECTVEGTSNPNLYWYRQAAGRGLQLLFYSVGIGQISSEVPQNLSASRPQDRQFILSSKKLLLSDSGFYLCAWSRTGGIGTDTQYFGPGTRLTVL.

The V call is TRBV20-1, the J call TRBJ1-5, with 8 positions matching TRBD1. The germline V gene encodes CDR1 DFQATT and CDR2 SNEGSKA (reference sequence). V gave up 5 bases and J gave up 4 bases; unmatched junction bases: 7. CDR3 length equals 14 residues. CDR3 sequence reads: CSAVGQGWNQPQHF. CDR3 DNA sequence: TGCAGTGCTGTTGGACAGGGATGGAATCAGCCCCAGCATTTT.

This clonotype appeared many times. V and J are TRBV27 and TRBJ2-5, with no clear D. Trimming removed 3 bases at V and 3 bases at J, with 11 bases between. The CDR3 has 14 amino acids. Germline-derived CDR1 and CDR2 are MNHEY and SMNVEV (reference sequence). CDR3 coding DNA: TGTGCCAGCAGTTTTGGGCTCGGAGAAGAGACCCAGTACTTC. Translated, it gives CASSFGLGEETQYF.

The rearrangement joins TRBV6-5 to TRBJ2-7; no clear D gene. The V end lost 4 bases, the J end lost 2 bases, and 12 bases lay between the germline ends. The germline V gene has CDR1 MNHEY and CDR2 SVGAGI. The CDR3 loop spans 14 amino acids. In nucleotides, the CDR3 is TGTGCCAGCAGTTTCCCCGGAAGAGCCTACGAGCAGTACTTC. The encoded protein is CASSFPGRAYEQYF.

The chain has TRBV20-1 and TRBJ2-3, with D possibly matching TRBD2 (6 bases). The CDR3 spans 14 residues. CDR1 and CDR2 from the germline V gene are DFQATT and SNEGSKA (reference sequence). Trimming pared 4 bases from V and 6 bases from J, leaving 17 bases between. Here the CDR3 reads CSATSAPRGDTQYF. The CDR3 nucleotides read TGCAGTGCTACCTCAGCGCCCCGGGGGGATACGCAGTATTTT.

This chain links TRBV7-9 with TRBJ1-1; 9 bases match TRBD1. CDR1 is SEHNR, CDR2 FQNEAQ, per germline (reference sequence). The CDR3 runs 15 residues. Germline trimming cut 5 bases from V and 0 bases from J; bases unmatched to any gene: 4. The CDR3 reads CASSRTGAVNTEAFF. CDR3 bases: TGTGCCAGCAGCAGGACAGGGGCAGTGAACACTGAAGCTTTCTTT.

This chain connects TRBV12-5 to TRBJ1-3; a possible D gene is TRBD1 (6 bases). Germline assignment: CDR1 LGHNT and CDR2 FRNRAP. V was pared by 7 bases and J by 5 bases, with 18 bases between. The CDR3 runs 15 residues. This CDR3 is CASAKLNRARNTIYF. CDR3 in DNA: TGTGCTAGTGCCAAACTCAACAGGGCACGAAACACCATATATTTT. The variable domain in full, completed from reference TRBV12-5 and TRBJ1-3, reads DARVTQTPRHKVTEMGQEVTMRCQPILGHNTVFWYRQTMMQGLELLAYFRNRAPLDDSGMPKDRFSAEMPDATLATLKIQPSEPRDSAVYFCASAKLNRARNTIYFGEGSWLTVV.

The chain carries TRBV15 and TRBJ1-5; a weak D match, TRBD1 (5 bases). CDR1 and CDR2 from the germline V gene are LNHNV and YYDKDF (reference sequence). The CDR3 length is 14 residues. Trimming stripped 0 bases from V and 7 bases from J, with 10 bases between. CDR3 protein: CATSRDQGGQPQHF. The DNA of the CDR3 is TGTGCCACCAGCAGAGACCAGGGAGGACAGCCCCAGCATTTT.

The chain combines TRBV27 with TRBJ2-3; 12 bases are shared with TRBD2. The CDR3 loop spans 15 amino acids. V trimming: 5 bases; J trimming: 6 bases; junction bases outside the gene matches: 6. CDR1 and CDR2 (germline): MNHEY, SMNVEV (reference sequence). CDR3 region: CASSPRTSGVDTQYF. CDR3 in DNA: TGTGCCAGCAGTCCCAGGACTAGCGGGGTCGATACGCAGTATTTT.

This clonotype occurred a few times. J is TRBJ1-1 and V is TRBV20-1, with 8 bases lining up with TRBD1. V lost 4 bases and J lost 1; bases outside the gene matches: 5. CDR3 length: 14 amino acids. The germline V gene encodes CDR1 DFQATT and CDR2 SNEGSKA (reference sequence). The DNA of the CDR3 is TGCAGTGCTACCTTAGACAGGGGGAACACTGAAGCTTTCTTT. Its translation: CSATLDRGNTEAFF.

This clonotype has ten or more counts. This chain connects TRBV28 to TRBJ1-2; 7 bases are shared with TRBD1. This CDR3 contains 14 residues. The germline gives CDR1 MDHEN, CDR2 SYDVKM. The J segment lost 2 bases and the V segment lost 5 bases, leaving 5 bases of the junction unmatched. The CDR3 DNA follows: TGTGCCAGCAGTACAATGGACAGGAACTATGGCTACACCTTC. Its protein is CASSTMDRNYGYTF.

V gene TRBV6-2 or TRBV6-3 combines with J gene TRBJ2-1; 7 positions match TRBD2. This CDR3 region has 14 residues. The J segment lost 2 bases and the V segment lost 7 bases, leaving 5 bases of the junction unmatched. Germline CDR1 reads MNHEY; CDR2 reads SVGEGT. The CDR3 sequence: CASTPSGTYNEQFF. For the CDR3, the DNA is TGTGCCAGCACCCCCAGCGGGACCTACAATGAGCAGTTCTTC.

This clonotype has ten or more counts. The rearrangement links TRBV2 to TRBJ2-5; 9 positions match TRBD2. The V gene's germline CDR1 is SNHLY and CDR2 FYNNEI. The CDR3 loop spans 16 amino acids. V shed 4 bases and J 3 bases; nucleotides not matched to a gene: 9. The CDR3 DNA sequence: TGTGCCAGCAGTGGAATGGGTAGCGGGGGAGAAGAGACCCAGTACTTC. Translated: CASSGMGSGGEETQYF. Variable domain in full (rest from reference TRBV2 and TRBJ2-5): EPEVTQTPSHQVTQMGQEVILRCVPISNHLYFYWYRQILGQKVEFLVSFYNNEISEKSEIFDDQFSVERPDGSNFTLKIRSTKLEDSAMYFCASSGMGSGGEETQYFGPGTRLLVL.